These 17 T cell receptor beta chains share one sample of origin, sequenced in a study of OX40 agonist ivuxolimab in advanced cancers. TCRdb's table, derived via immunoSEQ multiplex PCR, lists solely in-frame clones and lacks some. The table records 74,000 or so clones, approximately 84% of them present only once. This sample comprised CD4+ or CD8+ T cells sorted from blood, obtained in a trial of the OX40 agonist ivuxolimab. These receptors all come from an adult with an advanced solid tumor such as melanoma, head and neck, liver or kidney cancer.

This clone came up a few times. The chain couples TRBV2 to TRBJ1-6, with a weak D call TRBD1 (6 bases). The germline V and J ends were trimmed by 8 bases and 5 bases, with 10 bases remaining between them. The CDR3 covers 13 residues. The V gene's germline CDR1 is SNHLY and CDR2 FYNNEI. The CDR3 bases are TGTGCCAGCCAAGGACAGCATAATTCACCCCTCCACTTT. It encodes CASQGQHNSPLHF.

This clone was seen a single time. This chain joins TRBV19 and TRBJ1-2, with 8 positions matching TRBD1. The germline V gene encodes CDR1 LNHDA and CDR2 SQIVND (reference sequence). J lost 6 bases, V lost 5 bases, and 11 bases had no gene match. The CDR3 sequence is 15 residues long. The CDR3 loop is CASSPIERTGNGYTF. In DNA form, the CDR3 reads TGTGCCAGTAGTCCAATTGAAAGGACAGGGAATGGCTACACCTTC.

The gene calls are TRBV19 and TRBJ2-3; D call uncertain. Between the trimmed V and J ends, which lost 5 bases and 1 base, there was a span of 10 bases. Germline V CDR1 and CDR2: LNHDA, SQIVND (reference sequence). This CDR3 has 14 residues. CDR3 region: CASSPPSRTDTQYF. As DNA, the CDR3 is TGTGCCAGTAGTCCACCGTCCCGCACAGATACGCAGTATTTT.

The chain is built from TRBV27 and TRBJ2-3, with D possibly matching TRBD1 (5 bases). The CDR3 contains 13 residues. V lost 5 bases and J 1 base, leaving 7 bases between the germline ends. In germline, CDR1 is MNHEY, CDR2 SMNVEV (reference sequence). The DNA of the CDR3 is TGTGCCAGCAGTAAACAGGGCACAGATACGCAGTATTTT. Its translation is CASSKQGTDTQYF.

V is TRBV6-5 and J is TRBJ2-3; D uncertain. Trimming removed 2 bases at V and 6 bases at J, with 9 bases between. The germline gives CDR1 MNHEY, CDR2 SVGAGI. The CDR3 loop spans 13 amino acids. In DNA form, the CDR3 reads TGTGCCAGCAGTTACATAGTGGCGGATACGCAGTATTTT. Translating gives CASSYIVADTQYF.

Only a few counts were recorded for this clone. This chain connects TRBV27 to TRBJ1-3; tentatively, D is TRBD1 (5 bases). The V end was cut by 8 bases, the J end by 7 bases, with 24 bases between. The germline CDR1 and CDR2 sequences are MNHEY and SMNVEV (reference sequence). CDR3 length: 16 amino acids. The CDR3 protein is CASEEWGTLEGNTIYF. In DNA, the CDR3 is TGTGCCAGCGAGGAATGGGGCACCTTGGAAGGTAACACCATATATTTT.

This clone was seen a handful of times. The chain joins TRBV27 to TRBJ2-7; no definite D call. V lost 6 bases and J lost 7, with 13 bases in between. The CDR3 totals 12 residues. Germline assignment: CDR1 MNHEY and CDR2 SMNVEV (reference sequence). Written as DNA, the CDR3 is TGTGCCAGCAGCCGACCCCTGGGGGAGCAGTACTTC. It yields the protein CASSRPLGEQYF.

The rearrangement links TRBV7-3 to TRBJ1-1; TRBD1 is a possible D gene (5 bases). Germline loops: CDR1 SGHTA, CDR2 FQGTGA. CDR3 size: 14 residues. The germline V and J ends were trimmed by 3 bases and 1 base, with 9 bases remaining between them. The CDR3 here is CASSLGLANTEAFF. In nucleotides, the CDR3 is TGTGCCAGCAGCTTGGGACTCGCGAACACTGAAGCTTTCTTT.

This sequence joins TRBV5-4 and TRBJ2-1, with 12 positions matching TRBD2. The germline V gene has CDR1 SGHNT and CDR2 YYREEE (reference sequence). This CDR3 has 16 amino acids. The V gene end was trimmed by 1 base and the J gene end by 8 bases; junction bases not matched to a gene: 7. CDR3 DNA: TGTGCCAGCAGCTTGCCAGGGGCTAGCGGGAGGGATGAGCAGTTCTTC. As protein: CASSLPGASGRDEQFF. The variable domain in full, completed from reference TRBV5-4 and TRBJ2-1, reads ETGVTQSPTHLIKTRGQQVTLRCSSQSGHNTVSWYQQALGQGPQFIFQYYREEENGRGNFPPRFSGLQFPNYSSELNVNALELDDSALYLCASSLPGASGRDEQFFGPGTRLTVL.

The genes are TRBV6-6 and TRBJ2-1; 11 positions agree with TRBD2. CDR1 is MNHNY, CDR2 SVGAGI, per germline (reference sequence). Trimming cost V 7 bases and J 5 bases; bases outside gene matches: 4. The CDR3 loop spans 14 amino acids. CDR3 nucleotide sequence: TGTGCCAGCAACCAACTAGCGGGAGACAATGAGCAGTTCTTC. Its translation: CASNQLAGDNEQFF.

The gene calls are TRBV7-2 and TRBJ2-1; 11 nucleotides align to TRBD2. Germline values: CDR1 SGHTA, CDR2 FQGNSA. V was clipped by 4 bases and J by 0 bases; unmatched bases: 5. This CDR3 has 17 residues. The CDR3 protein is CASSSWGTSGSYNEQFF. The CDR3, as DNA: TGTGCCAGCAGCTCATGGGGGACTAGCGGCTCCTACAATGAGCAGTTCTTC.

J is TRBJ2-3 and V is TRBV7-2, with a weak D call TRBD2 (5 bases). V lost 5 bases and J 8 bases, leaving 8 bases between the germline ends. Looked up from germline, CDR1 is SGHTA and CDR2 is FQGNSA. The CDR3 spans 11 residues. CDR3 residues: CASSQEGTQYF. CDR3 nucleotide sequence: TGTGCCAGCAGCCAAGAGGGTACGCAGTATTTT.

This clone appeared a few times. The CDR3 bases are TGCAGCGTTGAAGACCGGGCCATGAACACTGAAGCTTTCTTT. Translating it yields CSVEDRAMNTEAFF. The rearrangement links TRBV29-1 to TRBJ1-1; D unresolved. Trimming removed 0 bases at V and 0 bases at J, with 8 bases between. This CDR3 has 14 residues. Germline loops: CDR1 SQVTM, CDR2 ANQGSEA.

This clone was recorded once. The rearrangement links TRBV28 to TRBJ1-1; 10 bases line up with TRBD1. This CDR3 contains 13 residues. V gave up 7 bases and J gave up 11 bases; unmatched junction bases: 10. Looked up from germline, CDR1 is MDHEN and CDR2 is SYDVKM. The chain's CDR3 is CASTVGDRGRAFF. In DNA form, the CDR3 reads TGTGCCAGCACCGTGGGGGACAGGGGTCGGGCTTTCTTT.

The CDR3 region has the DNA TGTGCCATCAGTGAGGGAGGGGGGACAGATACGCAGTATTTT. It is translated as CAISEGGGTDTQYF. The rearrangement joins TRBV10-3 to TRBJ2-3; D possibly matches TRBD1 or TRBD2 (6 bases each). The ends were cut back, 2 bases at V and 3 bases at J, with 9 bases in the middle. CDR1 and CDR2 (germline): ENHRY, SYGVKD. The CDR3 has 14 residues.

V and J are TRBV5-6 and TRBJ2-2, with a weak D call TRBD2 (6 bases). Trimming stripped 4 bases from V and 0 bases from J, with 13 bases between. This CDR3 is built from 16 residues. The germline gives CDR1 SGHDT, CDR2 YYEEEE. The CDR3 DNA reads TGTGCCAGCAGCAAGCGACTAGTCTCGAACACCGGGGAGCTGTTTTTT. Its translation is CASSKRLVSNTGELFF.

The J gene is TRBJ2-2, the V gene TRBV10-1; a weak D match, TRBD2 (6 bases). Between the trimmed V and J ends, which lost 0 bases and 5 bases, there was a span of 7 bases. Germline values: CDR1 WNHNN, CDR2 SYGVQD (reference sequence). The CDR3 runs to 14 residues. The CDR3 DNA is TGCGCCAGCAGTGAGTCCGGACTAACCGGGGAGCTGTTTTTT. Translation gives CASSESGLTGELFF.